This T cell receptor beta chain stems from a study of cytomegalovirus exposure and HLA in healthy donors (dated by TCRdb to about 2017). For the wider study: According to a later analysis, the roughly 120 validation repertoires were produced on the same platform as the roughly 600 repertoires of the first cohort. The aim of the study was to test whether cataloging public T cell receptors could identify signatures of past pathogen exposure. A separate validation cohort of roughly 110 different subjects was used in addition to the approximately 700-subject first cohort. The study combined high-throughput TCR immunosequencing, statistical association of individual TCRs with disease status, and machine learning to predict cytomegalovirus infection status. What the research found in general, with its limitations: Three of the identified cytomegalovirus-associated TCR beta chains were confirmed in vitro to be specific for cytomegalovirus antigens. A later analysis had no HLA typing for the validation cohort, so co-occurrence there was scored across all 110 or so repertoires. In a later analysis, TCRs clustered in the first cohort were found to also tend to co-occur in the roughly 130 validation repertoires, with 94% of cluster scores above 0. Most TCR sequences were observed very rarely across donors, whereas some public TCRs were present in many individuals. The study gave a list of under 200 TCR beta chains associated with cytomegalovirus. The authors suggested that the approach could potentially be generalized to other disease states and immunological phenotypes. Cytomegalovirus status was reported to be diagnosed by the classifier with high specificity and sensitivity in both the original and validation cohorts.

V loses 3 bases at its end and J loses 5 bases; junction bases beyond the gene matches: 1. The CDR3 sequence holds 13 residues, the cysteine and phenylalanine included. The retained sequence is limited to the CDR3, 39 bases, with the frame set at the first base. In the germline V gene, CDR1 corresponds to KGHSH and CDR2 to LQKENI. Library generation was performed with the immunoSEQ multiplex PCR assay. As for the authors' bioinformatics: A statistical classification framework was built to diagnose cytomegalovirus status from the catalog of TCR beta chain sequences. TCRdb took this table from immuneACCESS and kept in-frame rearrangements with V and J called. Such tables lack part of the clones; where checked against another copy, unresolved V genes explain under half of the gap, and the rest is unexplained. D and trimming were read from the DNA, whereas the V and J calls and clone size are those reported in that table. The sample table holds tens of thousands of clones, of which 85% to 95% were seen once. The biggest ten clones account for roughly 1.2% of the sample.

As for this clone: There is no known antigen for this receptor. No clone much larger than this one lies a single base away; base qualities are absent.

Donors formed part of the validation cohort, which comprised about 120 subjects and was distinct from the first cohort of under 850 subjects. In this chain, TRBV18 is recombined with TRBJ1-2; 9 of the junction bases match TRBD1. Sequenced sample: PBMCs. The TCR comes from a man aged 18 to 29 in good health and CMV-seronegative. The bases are TGTGCCAGCTCACCGGACAGGGGTTATGGCTACACCTTC. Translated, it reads CASSPDRGYGYTF.